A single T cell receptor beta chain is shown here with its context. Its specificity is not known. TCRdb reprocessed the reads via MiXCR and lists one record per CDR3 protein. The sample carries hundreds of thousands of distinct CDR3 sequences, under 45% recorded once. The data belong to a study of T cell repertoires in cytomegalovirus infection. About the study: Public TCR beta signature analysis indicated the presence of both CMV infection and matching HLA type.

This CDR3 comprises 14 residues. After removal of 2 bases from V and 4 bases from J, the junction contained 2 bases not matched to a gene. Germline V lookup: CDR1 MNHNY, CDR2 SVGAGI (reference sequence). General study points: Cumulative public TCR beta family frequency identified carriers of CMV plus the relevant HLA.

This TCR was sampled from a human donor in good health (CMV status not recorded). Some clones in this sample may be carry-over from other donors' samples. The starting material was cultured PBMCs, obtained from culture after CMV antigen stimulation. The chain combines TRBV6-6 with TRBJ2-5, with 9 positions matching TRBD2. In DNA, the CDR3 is TGTGCCAGCAGTTACCTACTAGCGGGAGAGACCCAGTACTTC. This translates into CASSYLLAGETQYF.